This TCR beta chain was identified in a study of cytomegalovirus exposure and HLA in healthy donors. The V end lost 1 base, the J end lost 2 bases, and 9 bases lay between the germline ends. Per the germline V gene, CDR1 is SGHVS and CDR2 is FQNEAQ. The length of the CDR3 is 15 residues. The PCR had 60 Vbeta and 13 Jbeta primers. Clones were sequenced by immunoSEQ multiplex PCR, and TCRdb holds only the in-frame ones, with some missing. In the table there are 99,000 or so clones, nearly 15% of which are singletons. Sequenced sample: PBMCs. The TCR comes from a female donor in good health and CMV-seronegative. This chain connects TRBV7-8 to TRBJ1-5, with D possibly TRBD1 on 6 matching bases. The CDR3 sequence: CASSLDHRGNQPQHF. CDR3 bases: TGTGCCAGCAGCTTAGATCACAGGGGCAATCAGCCCCAGCATTTT.